The source of this T cell receptor beta chain is a study of cytomegalovirus exposure and HLA in healthy donors (dated by TCRdb to the late 2010s). Notes on the research overall: According to an earlier analysis of a few hundred of the donors, about 179 million T cells yielded 117 million unique TCR beta sequences and 276 Gb of sequence data. A later genetic analysis used genome-wide SNP genotypes for about 65% of the 666 donors, treating that subset as a discovery cohort. The study combined high-throughput TCR immunosequencing, statistical association of individual TCRs with disease status, and machine learning to predict cytomegalovirus infection status. An earlier analysis of some 500 of the donors applied high-throughput TCR beta sequencing to assess whether each TCR beta V gene segment acted as functional or pseudogenic. Alongside the repertoire data, information on donor age, sex, ethnicity and CMV serostatus was compiled. Typing coverage differed by locus: A, B, C, DRB1 and DQB1 were typed in roughly 629-630 donors, DQA1 in roughly 510, DPA1 in some 610, and DPB1 in 400 to 490. Every repertoire in the discovery cohort had been generated on one and the same sequencing platform. The study aimed to test whether signatures of past pathogen exposure could be identified by cataloging public T cell receptors. Four to six DR-DQ haplotypes were handled as single units for association and clustering, since linkage in the cohort was strong. Along with the approximately 700-subject first cohort, a separate validation cohort of more than 90 different subjects was used. Of the roughly 390 genotyped donors, 80% to 90% were placed in the genetic ancestry cluster associated with self-reported Caucasian donors. Roughly 300 gigabases of sequencing data and some 85 million unique TCR sequences were included in an early release covering several hundred HLA-typed donors. Rather than drawing on any new phenotypic data, the later analysis identified candidate immune exposures from TCR beta sequences and the way those sequences occurred across donors. Both class I and class II loci were covered by HLA typing, at four-digit resolution. Across roughly 420 genotyped donors of the cohort, an average of approximately 240,000 unique TCR beta nucleotide sequences per donor were sequenced, and roughly 17% of those sequences were non-productive. Using immunosequencing, the study profiled T cell repertoires from some 670 subjects and related those repertoires to cytomegalovirus serostatus. In a later analysis, previously published TCR beta repertoires from 500 to 750 donors were re-analyzed and high-resolution HLA genotyping was added so that TCR occurrence patterns could be studied. The full study reports these points: This cohort had only TCR beta chains sequenced, and the lack of alpha or paired-chain data limited which features could be detected. The earlier analysis of about 600 of the donors excluded about 16 rarely observed V segments, including chromosome 9 orphons, because counts were too low. Correlated functional status among segregating V segments might reflect linkage disequilibrium, but an unknown experimental factor could not be ruled out. CMV serostatus was the only immune exposure information available for the cohort. A further reported finding was that TCR beta sequences accurately predicted the HLA-A and HLA-B alleles for most subjects in the first cohort. In an earlier analysis of more than 500 of the donors, most TCR beta V segments appeared in productive rearrangements about 87% or about 30% of the time, broadly matching IMGT annotations. Assigning TCR associations to individual alleles was difficult when HLA alleles, especially DR and DQ, strongly co-occurred. In a later analysis, more than 15,000 TCR beta sequences were associated with specific HLA alleles at a false discovery rate of 0.05. In both the original and validation cohorts, the classifier was reported to diagnose cytomegalovirus status with high specificity and sensitivity. Compared with the roughly 720-donor mean, donors in an Asian-associated ancestry cluster had fewer N-insertions in productive TCRs, according to a later genetic analysis. A later analysis found that HLA-associated TCR beta chains were more clonally expanded and had lower generation probabilities than equally common non-associated chains. The presence/absence analyses assumed that sequencing depth was roughly uniform across donors, and that assumption may not be true. In vitro tests confirmed that a few of the cytomegalovirus-associated TCR beta chains recognize cytomegalovirus antigens. A later analysis found that TCR association rates varied across HLA loci, with DRB1 alleles showing the most associated TCRs and HLA-C alleles the fewest. A later genetic analysis associated a missense DCLRE1C variant with V-gene and J-gene trimming of TCR beta chains, and an independent cohort replicated the association. According to a later analysis, parvovirus B19, influenza, CMV and Epstein-Barr virus appeared linked to several top co-occurrence clusters. In a later analysis, most CMV-associated TCR beta chains were found to appear HLA-restricted, with HLA associations seemingly driven largely by CMV exposure. According to the authors, the approach could potentially be generalized to other disease states and immunological phenotypes. Because HLA typing was missing for some donors at each locus, association tests included only the typed subset. Some IMGT-functional V segments, including TRBV6-2 and TRBV6-3, could not be told apart with the 87-base-pair reads, so those segments were excluded. The study gave a list of about 160 TCR beta chains associated with cytomegalovirus. Across donors, most TCR sequences were observed very rarely, whereas some public TCRs were present in many individuals. A cluster of highly shared sequence variants was judged likely to represent a technical artifact of the sequencing pipeline.

The cohort comprised 710 or so healthy bone marrow donors. Cohort members were all nominally healthy when sampled, although unrecorded immune exposures were likely present. The donor tested CMV seropositive, placing the donor among the 250 to 300 seropositive members of the cohort. A peripheral blood sample was provided by each donor, and peripheral blood mononuclear cells were used for TCR beta sequencing. The Qiagen DNeasy Blood Extraction Kit was used to extract genomic DNA from the blood cell samples. This clone was counted only a few times. Its antigen remains undetermined. Per-base qualities were not stored, and no clone one base away is much larger. The library was built by means of the immunoSEQ multiplex PCR assay. The multiplex PCR relied on a mix of 60 forward primers for TCR Vbeta segments and 13 reverse primers for TCR Jbeta segments. The CDR3 region of rearranged TCR beta genes was amplified from genomic DNA by a multiplex PCR assay. Amplified TCR beta libraries were sequenced as 87-base-pair reads on the Illumina HiSeq System. The authors processed their data as follows. Across the 670 or so repertoires, a later analysis counted approximately 75 million unique TCR beta chains, roughly 11 million of which were shared by at least two donors. Raw reads were error-corrected and collapsed into unique sequences by a nearest-neighbor algorithm in which closely related sequences were merged to remove PCR and sequencing errors. Alignment of CDR3 sequences to IMGT reference sequences was used to assign V, D and J gene segments. For a sequence to be retained, at least a six-nucleotide match to both a V gene segment and a J gene segment was required. Rearrangements were classified as productive when the CDR3 lacked stop codons and remained in frame with V and J, and all other rearrangements were classified as non-productive. Following IMGT convention, CDR3 was defined as the stretch from the second conserved V-encoded cysteine up to the conserved J-encoded phenylalanine. The earlier analysis of some 550 of the donors excluded any sequence lacking an unambiguous match to a single V gene segment. In an earlier analysis of several hundred of the donors, V segments were called functional above 56.7% productive rearrangements and were called segregating when the between-donor standard deviation exceeded 5%. A statistical classification framework was developed to diagnose cytomegalovirus status using the catalog of TCR beta chain sequences. In a later analysis, V and J genes were assigned by comparing TCR nucleotide sequences against IMGT/GENE-DB human TR gene sequences. The TCRdist pipeline was used in a later analysis to assign CDR3 sequences and most-parsimonious VDJ recombination scenarios. In a later analysis, each TCR beta chain was defined by its CDR3 amino acid sequence together with its V-gene family, and reads without a unique V-gene family were excluded. A later analysis removed 500 to 650 highly shared, low-generation-probability nucleotide sequences to deal with suspected cross-contamination and a sequencing artifact. A later analysis calculated a clonal expansion index for each public chain from normalized within-repertoire ranks of inferred template counts. In a later analysis, generation probabilities were computed using a VDJ recombination model fitted to out-of-frame rearrangements, and the results were checked against IGoR. In a later analysis, hypergeometric tests were used to score TCR-TCR, TCR-HLA and TCR-CMV co-occurrence, with a repertoire-size bias correction applied to TCR pairs. A later analysis estimated false discovery rates by permuting HLA or CMV assignments 20 times. A later analysis grouped co-occurring TCRs with DBSCAN, adding TCRdist sequence similarity when clustering within HLA-allele-positive subsets. Repertoires with fewer than 30,000 or more than 120,000 public chains were left out of co-occurrence clustering, as were about 5 repertoires with anomalous nucleotide sharing. TCRdb obtained this table from immuneACCESS and retained in-frame rearrangements with V and J assigned. These tables miss some clones; where compared with another copy, unresolved V genes account for less than half of the shortfall, and the remainder is unexplained. Clone size and V and J calls were adopted from that table, with D and trimming inferred from the DNA. This sample holds around 85,000 clones; about 80% were observed only once. Around 23% of the sample goes to the ten largest clones.

CDR1 GTSNPN and CDR2 SVGIG were looked up in the germline V gene (reference sequence). V is shortened by 0 bases, J by 5 bases, and the region joining them spans 12 bases. The CDR3 spans 14 residues, from the cysteine through the phenylalanine. Only the CDR3 DNA stays, 42 bases, in frame from base 1. Sequenced input: PBMCs. This TCR was sampled from a woman between 50 and 59 years old in good health and CMV-seropositive. The V and J segments used are TRBV30 and TRBJ2-3; TRBD2 might be the D gene, on 6 matching bases. The CDR3 region has the sequence CAWSVPGVQDTQYF. The nucleotides are TGTGCCTGGAGTGTACCGGGAGTGCAAGATACGCAGTATTTT.